The 3 T cell receptor beta chains listed next were all sequenced from one sample in a study of shared clonotypes between healthy human individuals. The protocol was immunoSEQ multiplex PCR, while the TCRdb copy is restricted to in-frame clones and leaves out a portion. Here the sample spans roughly 520,000 clones, roughly 95% being singletons. The sequenced sample consisted of naive CD4+ T cells sorted from blood. Subset meaning: CD45RA+ positively selected. Receptor source: a woman aged 30 to 39 in good health.

The J gene is TRBJ1-2, the V gene TRBV5-8; D gene uncertain. The CDR3 loop spans 14 amino acids. CDR1 is SGHTS, CDR2 YDEGEE, per germline. Deletions cut 1 base from V and 8 bases from J, with 15 bases between. The CDR3 DNA reads TGTGCCAGCAGCTTGTCATACCCATCGGGGGGCTACACCTTC. Translation: CASSLSYPSGGYTF. Together with reference TRBV5-8 and TRBJ1-2, the CDR3 gives the full variable domain: EAGVTQSPTHLIKTRGQQATLRCSPISGHTSVYWYQQALGLGLQFLLWYDEGEERNRGNFPPRFSGRQFPNYSSELNVNALELEDSALYLCASSLSYPSGGYTFGSGTRLTVV.

The V and J genes are TRBV19 and TRBJ1-4; D is unresolved. This CDR3 has 13 amino acids. V shed 8 bases and J shed 3 bases, with 10 bases lying between them. Germline CDR1 reads LNHDA; CDR2 reads SQIVND (reference sequence). The CDR3 protein is CASLQPPNEKLFF. CDR3 bases: TGTGCCAGTCTCCAGCCGCCTAATGAAAAACTGTTTTTT.

This chain links TRBV6-4 with TRBJ2-2; 13 bases match TRBD2. The V and J ends lost 4 bases and 0 bases, in that order; junction bases with no gene match: 5. The germline V gene has CDR1 MRHNA and CDR2 SNTAGT. The CDR3 runs 18 residues. The DNA of the CDR3 is TGTGCCAGCAGTGCCGGGACTAGCGGGGATTCGAACACCGGGGAGCTGTTTTTT. As protein: CASSAGTSGDSNTGELFF.